These 19 T cell receptor beta chains came from one sample sequenced in a study of type 1 and type 2 diabetes patients. PCR was run on genomic DNA. Multiplex PCR with 30 forward and 13 reverse primers amplified the TCR beta CDR3. TCRdb re-called the multiplex PCR reads through MiXCR, storing one row per CDR3 protein. The sample holds approximately 260,000 distinct CDR3 sequences, roughly 48% seen once. The sequencing sample was made of peripheral blood mononuclear cells (PBMCs). The receptors were gathered from a man in his late teens or twenties with type 2 diabetes.

This clonotype was observed a handful of times. The rearrangement uses TRBV5-1 and TRBJ2-7; D remains unclear. This CDR3 is built from 13 residues. In germline, CDR1 is SGHRS, CDR2 YFSETQ. The ends were cut back, 3 bases at V and 4 bases at J, with 11 bases in the middle. The CDR3 here is CASSSKLDYEQYF. CDR3 sequence (DNA): TGCGCCAGCAGCTCCAAACTGGATTACGAGCAGTACTTC.

The chain links TRBV7-2 to TRBJ2-5, with D perhaps matching TRBD2 (5 bases). TRBJ2-1 matches the DNA end more closely, so the J call is doubtful. The CDR3 spans 16 residues. From germline, CDR1 is SGHTA and CDR2 FQGNSA. CDR3 DNA: TGTGCCAGCAGCCACTTGGGAGAGGGCACTTACAATGAGCAGTTCTTC. Amino acid sequence: CASSHLGEGTYNEQFF.

V gene TRBV14 combines with J gene TRBJ1-6, with 9 positions matching TRBD1. Germline V gene lookup returns CDR1 SGHDN and CDR2 FVKESK. With 1 base clipped from V and 10 bases from J, the junction kept 5 bases outside the gene matches. The CDR3 has 15 residues. The CDR3 loop reads CASSQAGQGLSPLHF. Here the CDR3 DNA reads TGTGCCAGCAGCCAAGCGGGACAGGGCTTGTCACCCCTCCACTTT.

V usage is TRBV19 and J usage is TRBJ1-2, with D unresolved. Between the trimmed V and J ends, which lost 4 bases and 2 bases, there was a span of 14 bases. Germline lookup yields CDR1 LNHDA and CDR2 SQIVND (reference sequence). This CDR3 spans 15 amino acids. The CDR3 coding sequence is TGTGCCAGTAGTAGGTCGAGGGAGGCGAACTATGGCTACACCTTC. Protein: CASSRSREANYGYTF.

This clonotype was seen repeatedly, ten times or more. This chain uses TRBV5-1 with TRBJ1-6, with 7 bases aligning to TRBD1. Unmatched junction bases numbered 9, after V lost 2 bases and J lost 4 bases. CDR3 length: 17 residues. Germline CDR1 and CDR2: SGHRS and YFSETQ. In DNA form, the CDR3 reads TGCGCCAGCAGCTTTACAGGGGCTGGCGGGTATAATTCACCCCTCCACTTT. Translation gives CASSFTGAGGYNSPLHF.

This chain joins TRBV20-1 and TRBJ2-7; unclear D gene. Germline V gene lookup returns CDR1 DFQATT and CDR2 SNEGSKA (reference sequence). Between the trimmed V and J ends, which lost 6 bases and 8 bases, there was a span of 17 bases. The CDR3 has 12 residues. The CDR3 bases are TGCAGTGCAAACAACGGACCCAGCCAGCAGTACTTC. This sequence encodes CSANNGPSQQYF.

Turning to this clonotype: A clone one base away is much larger, so this may be a read error. CDR3 residues: CASSARGQPDEKLFF. CDR3 DNA: TGTGCCAGCAGTGCCCGGGGACAACCAGATGAAAAACTGTTTTTT. The chain carries TRBV2 and TRBJ1-4; a possible D gene is TRBD1 (6 bases). V gave up 4 bases and J gave up 6 bases, with 15 bases separating them. The CDR3 is made up of 15 amino acids. Per germline, CDR1 SNHLY and CDR2 FYNNEI.

The J gene is TRBJ2-1, the V gene TRBV7-3; no reliable D call. The CDR3 length is 13 residues. Germline V gene sequence: CDR1 SGHTA, CDR2 FQGTGA. V shed 2 bases and J shed 8 bases, with 10 bases lying between them. The CDR3 reads CASSLERNHEQFF. The CDR3, as DNA: TGTGCCAGCAGCTTAGAACGAAACCATGAGCAGTTCTTC.

Worth noting for this clonotype: An end of the junction does not agree with germline; a read error may underlie this. The chain is built from TRBV2 and TRBJ1-6; D not resolved. Germline assignment: CDR1 SNHLY and CDR2 FYNNEI. This CDR3 spans 15 amino acids. CDR3 protein: CASSRELTYNSPLHF. CDR3 in DNA: TGTGCCAGCAGCCGAGAACTCACCTATAATTCGCCCCTCCACTTT.

The chain has TRBV19 and TRBJ2-3; tentative D call: TRBD1 (5 bases). CDR1 and CDR2 from the germline V gene are LNHDA and SQIVND (reference sequence). The CDR3 has 17 residues. The V end lost 4 bases, the J end lost 1 base, and 18 bases lay between the germline ends. The CDR3 here is CASSRAPLTERTDTQYF. CDR3 DNA: TGTGCCAGTAGTAGGGCTCCCTTGACAGAACGCACAGATACGCAGTATTTT.

The CDR3 region is CASSSKSLAGKSYEQYF. In DNA form, the CDR3 reads TGTGCCAGCAGCTCGAAGTCACTAGCGGGAAAAAGCTACGAGCAGTACTTC. The rearrangement joins TRBV11-3 to TRBJ2-7; the match to TRBD2 covers 10 bases. This CDR3 has 17 residues. Germline loops: CDR1 SGHNT, CDR2 YENEEA. The V and J ends lost 4 bases and 3 bases, in that order; junction bases with no gene match: 12.

Worth noting for this clonotype: A single base separates this from a much larger clone, so it may be a read error. This chain joins TRBV15 and TRBJ2-7; D is possibly TRBD2 (7 bases). The germline V gene has CDR1 LNHNV and CDR2 YYDKDF (reference sequence). V dropped 1 base and J dropped 8 bases, with 15 bases sitting between them. CDR3 length: 14 residues. The CDR3 is CATSRGPGRDKQYF. The DNA for the CDR3 is TGTGCCACCAGCAGAGGCCCAGGGAGGGACAAGCAGTACTTC. Full variable domain (rest looked up from reference TRBV15 and TRBJ2-7): DAMVIQNPRYQVTQFGKPVTLSCSQTLNHNVMYWYQQKSSQAPKLLFHYYDKDFNNEADTPDNFQSRRPNTSFCFLDIRSPGLGDTAMYLCATSRGPGRDKQYFGPGTRLTVT.

There are a few counts of this clonotype. The V gene is TRBV7-9, the J gene TRBJ2-7, with a possible D match to TRBD1 (6 bases). Germline V gives CDR1 SEHNR, CDR2 FQNEAQ (reference sequence). The CDR3 length is 14 residues. V was clipped by 4 bases and J by 4 bases, with 14 bases between them. In DNA, the CDR3 is TGTGCCAGCAGCTCCGGACAGTCGGGTTACGAGCAGTACTTC. Translated: CASSSGQSGYEQYF. The whole variable domain, remainder taken from reference TRBV7-9 and TRBJ2-7, is DTGVSQNPRHKITKRGQNVTFRCDPISEHNRLYWYRQTLGQGPEFLTYFQNEAQLEKSRLLSDRFSAERPKGSFSTLEIQRTEQGDSAMYLCASSSGQSGYEQYFGPGTRLTVT.

This clonotype has only one observation. The chain has TRBV5-1 and TRBJ1-1; D gene uncertain. The CDR3 is 14 residues long. The V end lost 0 bases, the J end lost 0 bases, and 6 bases lay between the germline ends. From germline, CDR1 is SGHRS and CDR2 YFSETQ. Here the CDR3 reads CASSLGHLNTEAFF. CDR3 nucleotide sequence: TGCGCCAGCAGCTTGGGACACTTGAACACTGAAGCTTTCTTT.

The rearrangement joins TRBV4-2 to TRBJ2-5, with D possibly being TRBD1 or TRBD2 (5 bases each). From germline, CDR1 is LGHNA and CDR2 YNFKEQ. The germline V and J ends were trimmed by 4 bases and 11 bases, with 20 bases remaining between them. The CDR3 extends over 14 amino acids. As DNA, the CDR3 is TGTGCCAGCAGCCCCTCCGCCCGGGGCAATGAGCAGTACTTC. Translating it yields CASSPSARGNEQYF.

This clonotype was recorded a few times. The chain recombines TRBV4-3 with TRBJ1-1; TRBD1 agrees at 7 bases. V was pared by 0 bases and J by 6 bases, with 4 bases of the junction left unmatched. CDR3 length: 14 residues. Germline V gene sequence: CDR1 LGHNA, CDR2 YSLEER. This chain's CDR3 is CASSQEQGYAEAFF. CDR3 bases: TGCGCCAGCAGCCAAGAACAGGGGTACGCTGAAGCTTTCTTT.

This clonotype has more than one count but fewer than ten. V is TRBV6-5 and J is TRBJ2-2; D is possibly TRBD1 (5 bases). V lost 5 bases and J lost 7, with 14 bases in between. Germline CDR1 is MNHEY and CDR2 is SVGAGI. The CDR3 totals 14 residues. The CDR3 is CASSNLQVLGELFF. In DNA, the CDR3 is TGTGCCAGCAGTAACCTACAGGTTCTCGGGGAGCTGTTTTTT.

The V gene is TRBV14, the J gene TRBJ2-3, with unresolved D. This CDR3 contains 14 residues. Germline V gene lookup returns CDR1 SGHDN and CDR2 FVKESK. The V end was cut by 6 bases, the J end by 0 bases, with 10 bases between. CDR3 amino acids: CASSLPSSTDTQYF. In DNA form, the CDR3 reads TGTGCCAGCAGTCTCCCTTCTAGCACAGATACGCAGTATTTT. Using reference TRBV14 and TRBJ2-3 for the parts outside the CDR3, the full variable domain is EAGVTQFPSHSVIEKGQTVTLRCDPISGHDNLYWYRRVMGKEIKFLLHFVKESKQDESGMPNNRFLAERTGGTYSTLKVQPAELEDSGVYFCASSLPSSTDTQYFGPGTRLTVL.

This clonotype showed up just a few times. The genes are TRBV6-6 and TRBJ2-7; weak D call: TRBD2 (5 bases). CDR1 is MNHNY and CDR2 is SVGAGI in the germline V gene (reference sequence). V lost 8 bases, J lost 3 bases, and 8 bases lay in between. The CDR3 runs to 11 residues. For the CDR3, the DNA is TGTGCCAGCCTCGGGAACTACGAGCAGTACTTC. Amino acid sequence: CASLGNYEQYF.